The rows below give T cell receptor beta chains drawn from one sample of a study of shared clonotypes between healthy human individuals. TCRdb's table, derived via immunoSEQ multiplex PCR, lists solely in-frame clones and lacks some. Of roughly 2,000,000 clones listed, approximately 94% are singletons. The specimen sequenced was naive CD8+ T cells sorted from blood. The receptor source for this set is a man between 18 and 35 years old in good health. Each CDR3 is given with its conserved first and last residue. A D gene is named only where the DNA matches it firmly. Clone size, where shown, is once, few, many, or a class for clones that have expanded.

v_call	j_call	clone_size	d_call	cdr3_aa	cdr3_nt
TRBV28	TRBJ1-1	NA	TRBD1	CASRDRGHVEAFF	TGTGCCAGCAGGGACAGGGGGCATGTTGAAGCTTTCTTT
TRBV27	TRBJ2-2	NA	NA	CASSFHEGAPPTGELFF	TGTGCCAGCAGTTTTCATGAAGGGGCACCACCCACCGGGGAGCTGTTTTTT
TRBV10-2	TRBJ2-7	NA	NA	CASSEVYEQYF	TGCGCCAGCAGTGAAGTCTACGAGCAGTACTTC
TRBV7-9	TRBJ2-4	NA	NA	CASSSTENIQYF	TGTGCCAGCAGCTCAACGGAAAACATTCAGTACTTC
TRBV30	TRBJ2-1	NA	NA	CAWSVGNEQFF	TGTGCCTGGAGTGTTGGTAATGAGCAGTTCTTC
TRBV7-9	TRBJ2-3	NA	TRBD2	CASSSRLAGPTDTQYF	TGTGCCAGCAGCTCGAGACTAGCGGGACCCACAGATACGCAGTATTTT
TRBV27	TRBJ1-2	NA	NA	CASSDSIYGYTF	TGTGCCAGCAGTGACAGCATCTATGGCTACACCTTC
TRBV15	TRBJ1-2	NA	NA	CATSRGTVTNYGYTF	TGTGCCACCAGCAGAGGGACAGTCACTAACTATGGCTACACCTTC
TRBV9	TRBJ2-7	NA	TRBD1	CASSGRTGDSYEQYF	TGTGCCAGCAGCGGGAGGACAGGGGACTCCTACGAGCAGTACTTC
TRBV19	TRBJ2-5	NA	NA	CASSIRENQETQYF	TGTGCCAGTAGTATCAGGGAAAACCAAGAGACCCAGTACTTC
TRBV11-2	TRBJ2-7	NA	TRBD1	CASSWGTADSYEQYF	TGTGCCAGCAGCTGGGGGACAGCAGACTCCTACGAGCAGTACTTC
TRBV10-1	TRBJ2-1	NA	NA	CASSDSIYNEQFF	TGCGCCAGCAGTGATTCAATATACAATGAGCAGTTCTTC
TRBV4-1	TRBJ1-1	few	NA	CASSLPAMNTEAFF	TGCGCCAGCAGCCTCCCAGCAATGAACACTGAAGCTTTCTTT
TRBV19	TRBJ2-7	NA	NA	CASSIGYEQYF	TGTGCCAGTAGTATAGGGTACGAGCAGTACTTC
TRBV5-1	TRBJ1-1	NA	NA	CASSTTGIIVSNTEAFF	TGCGCCAGCAGCACCACCGGGATCATCGTTTCGAACACTGAAGCTTTCTTT
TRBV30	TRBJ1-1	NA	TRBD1	CAWSDLDRTGTAAFF	TGTGCCTGGAGTGATTTGGACAGGACGGGAACGGCAGCTTTCTTT
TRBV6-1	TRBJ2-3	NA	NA	CASSEELVGSFADTQYF	TGTGCCAGCAGTGAAGAATTAGTGGGTAGCTTCGCAGATACGCAGTATTTT
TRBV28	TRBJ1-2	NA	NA	CASIAALLNYGYTF	TGTGCCAGCATAGCAGCCCTATTAAACTATGGCTACACCTTC
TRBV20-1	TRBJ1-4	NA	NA	CSASFGEKLFF	TGCAGTGCTAGCTTTGGTGAAAAACTGTTTTTT
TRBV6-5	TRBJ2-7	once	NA	CASSFDGARQYF	TGTGCCAGCAGTTTCGATGGGGCCCGGCAGTACTTC
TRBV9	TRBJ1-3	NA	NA	CASSAGGQGNTIYF	TGTGCCAGCAGCGCCGGAGGGCAGGGAAACACCATATATTTT
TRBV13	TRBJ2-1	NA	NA	CASSPGTPHNEQFF	TGTGCCAGCAGCCCCGGGACACCTCACAATGAGCAGTTCTTC
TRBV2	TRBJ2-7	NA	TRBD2	CASSGTSGEKGYEQYF	TGTGCCAGCAGCGGGACTAGCGGGGAAAAAGGATACGAGCAGTACTTC
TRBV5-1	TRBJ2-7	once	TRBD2	CASSLETSGSTYEQYF	TGCGCCAGCAGCTTGGAAACTAGCGGGAGTACCTACGAGCAGTACTTC
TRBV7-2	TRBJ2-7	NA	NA	CASSLGAGSYEQYF	TGTGCCAGCAGCTTAGGGGCCGGGTCCTACGAGCAGTACTTC
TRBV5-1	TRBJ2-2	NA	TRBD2	CASSLGLAGRSAGELFF	TGCGCCAGCAGCTTGGGACTAGCGGGACGTAGCGCCGGGGAGCTGTTTTTT
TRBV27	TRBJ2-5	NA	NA	CASSLIGSRETQYF	TGTGCCAGCAGTTTAATCGGATCTAGGGAGACCCAGTACTTC
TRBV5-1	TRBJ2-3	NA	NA	CASSLDFPGTDTQYF	TGCGCCAGCAGCTTGGATTTCCCGGGTACAGATACGCAGTATTTT
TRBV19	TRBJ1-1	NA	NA	CASTLDGAEAFF	TGTGCCAGTACCCTCGATGGAGCTGAAGCTTTCTTT
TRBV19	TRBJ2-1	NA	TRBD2	CASSISGGDNEQFF	TGTGCCAGTAGTATTTCGGGAGGGGACAATGAGCAGTTCTTC
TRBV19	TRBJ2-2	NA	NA	CASSRNGPNTGELFF	TGTGCCAGTAGTCGAAACGGACCGAACACCGGGGAGCTGTTTTTT
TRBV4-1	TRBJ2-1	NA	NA	CASSLAGESRGQFF	TGCGCCAGCAGCCTAGCAGGGGAGTCTCGAGGGCAGTTCTTC
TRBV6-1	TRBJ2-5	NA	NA	CASSGGNGEWGETQYF	TGTGCCAGCAGTGGGGGGAACGGGGAATGGGGAGAGACCCAGTACTTC
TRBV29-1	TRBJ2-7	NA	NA	CSVHDLHEQYF	TGCAGCGTCCATGACCTACACGAGCAGTACTTC
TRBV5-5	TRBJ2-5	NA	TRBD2	CASSFEAGGRETQYF	TGTGCCAGCAGCTTCGAAGCGGGGGGCCGGGAGACCCAGTACTTC
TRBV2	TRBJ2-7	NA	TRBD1	CASSEGQGASEQYF	TGTGCCAGCAGTGAGGGGCAGGGGGCGAGCGAGCAGTACTTC
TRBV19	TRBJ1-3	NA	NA	CASSIADPPAGNTIYF	TGTGCCAGTAGTATAGCGGACCCCCCCGCTGGAAACACCATATATTTT
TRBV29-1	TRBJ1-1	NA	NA	CSVVPGRNTEAFF	TGCAGCGTTGTTCCAGGGAGGAACACTGAAGCTTTCTTT
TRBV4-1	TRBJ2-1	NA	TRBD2	CASSLGTSNDEQFF	TGCGCCAGCAGCCTCGGGACTAGTAACGATGAGCAGTTCTTC
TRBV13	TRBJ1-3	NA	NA	CASSGDAGASGNTIYF	TGTGCCAGCAGCGGCGACGCCGGGGCAAGTGGAAACACCATATATTTT
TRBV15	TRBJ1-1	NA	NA	CATSRPDSEAFF	TGTGCCACCAGCAGACCGGACTCCGAAGCTTTCTTT
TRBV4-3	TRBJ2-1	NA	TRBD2	CASSQDWTSGNEQFF	TGCGCCAGCAGCCAGGATTGGACTAGCGGAAATGAGCAGTTCTTC